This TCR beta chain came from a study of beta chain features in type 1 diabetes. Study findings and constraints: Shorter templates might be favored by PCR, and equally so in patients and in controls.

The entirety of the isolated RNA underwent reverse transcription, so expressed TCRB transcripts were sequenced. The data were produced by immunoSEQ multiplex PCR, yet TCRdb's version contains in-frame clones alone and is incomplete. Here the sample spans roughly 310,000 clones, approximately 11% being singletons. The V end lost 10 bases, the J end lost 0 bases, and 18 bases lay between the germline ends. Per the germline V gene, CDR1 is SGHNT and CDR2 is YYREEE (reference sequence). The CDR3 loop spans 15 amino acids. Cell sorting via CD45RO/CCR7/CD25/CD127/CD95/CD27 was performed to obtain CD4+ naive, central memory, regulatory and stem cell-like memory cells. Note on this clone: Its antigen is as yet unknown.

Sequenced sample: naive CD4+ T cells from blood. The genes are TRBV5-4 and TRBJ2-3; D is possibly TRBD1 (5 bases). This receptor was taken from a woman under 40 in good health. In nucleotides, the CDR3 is TGTGCCTCCAGCAGGGTGGGGCCAAGCACAGATACGCAGTATTTT. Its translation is CASSRVGPSTDTQYF.